The rows below give T cell receptor beta chains drawn from one sample of a study of CD8+CD57+ T cells in acquired aplastic anemia. TCRdb called the reads again in MiXCR, with one record for every CDR3 protein. The sample records around 230,000 distinct CDR3 sequences, over 60% being singletons. Sequencing input: sorted CD4+, CD8+, or CD8+CD57+ T cells (not recorded which) from PBMCs. The receptor set was obtained from a human donor in good health. Each CDR3 is given with its conserved first and last residue. A D gene is named only where the DNA matches it firmly. Some rows mark clone size as missing; the rest say once, few, many or name a class of expanded clone.

D: -; V: TRBV19; J: TRBJ2-3; size: -; DNA: TGTGCCAGTAGTCGCCGCACAGATACGCAGTATTTT; CDR3: CASSRRTDTQYF
D: -; V: TRBV29-1; J: TRBJ1-2; size: -; DNA: TGCAGCGTTGTTCGGGACGACCTCGGGGATGGCTACACCTTC; CDR3: CSVVRDDLGDGYTF
D: -; V: TRBV15; J: TRBJ1-1; size: many; DNA: TGTGCCACCAGCTCCCGGGGAGGGGGTACCGTCACTGAAGCTTTCTTT; CDR3: CATSSRGGGTVTEAFF
D: -; V: TRBV20-1; J: TRBJ2-3; size: many; DNA: TGCAGTGCTAATCCGTTCACAGATACGCAGTATTTT; CDR3: CSANPFTDTQYF
D: -; V: TRBV5-1; J: TRBJ2-2; size: many; DNA: TGCGCCAGCAGCTTGGCTCCAGGGGCTACCGGGGAGCTGTTTTTT; CDR3: CASSLAPGATGELFF
D: -; V: TRBV20-1; J: TRBJ2-5; size: -; DNA: TGCAGTGCTAGAGAGGAGAACAGGTGGGGCGAGACCCAGTACTTC; CDR3: CSAREENRWGETQYF
D: -; V: TRBV6-1; J: TRBJ2-1; size: many; DNA: TGTGCCAGCAGTGAAGACTACTACTCCTACAATGAGCAGTTCTTC; CDR3: CASSEDYYSYNEQFF
D: -; V: TRBV7-2; J: TRBJ1-2; size: -; DNA: TGTGCCAGCAGCTTAGGTTGGTATGGCTACACCTTC; CDR3: CASSLGWYGYTF
D: -; V: TRBV12-3/TRBV12-4; J: TRBJ2-1; size: many; DNA: TGTGCCAGCAGTACCGGGACAGAGCAGTTCTTC; CDR3: CASSTGTEQFF
D: -; V: TRBV15; J: TRBJ2-7; size: -; DNA: TGTGCCACCAGCAGAAAGGGAGTAGGCTACGAGCAGTACTTC; CDR3: CATSRKGVGYEQYF
D: -; V: TRBV28; J: TRBJ2-5; size: few; DNA: TGTGCCAGCAGCTCATTCTGGGGGCGTCCCGAAGAGACCCAGTACTTC; CDR3: CASSSFWGRPEETQYF
D: -; V: TRBV25-1; J: TRBJ2-1; size: -; DNA: TGTGCCAGCAGCCAACGGGGAGGCTCCTACGATGAGCAGTTCTTC; CDR3: CASSQRGGSYDEQFF
D: -; V: TRBV19; J: TRBJ1-3; size: -; DNA: TGTGCCAGTAATGCCCAGGGTGGAAACACCATATATTTT; CDR3: CASNAQGGNTIYF
D: TRBD2; V: TRBV19; J: TRBJ2-1; size: -; DNA: TGTGCCAGTAGTGACAAGCTAGCGGGCCTATACAATGAGCAGTTCTTC; CDR3: CASSDKLAGLYNEQFF
D: -; V: TRBV7-9; J: TRBJ2-1; size: -; DNA: TGTGCCAGCAGCTCCTGGGTGTATGAGCAGTTCTTC; CDR3: CASSSWVYEQFF
D: -; V: TRBV7-6; J: TRBJ2-3; size: few; DNA: TGTGCCAGCAGTGTTGAGGTCACAGATACGCAGTATTTT; CDR3: CASSVEVTDTQYF
D: -; V: TRBV10-1; J: TRBJ2-2; size: -; DNA: TGTGCCAGCAGTGAGAACACCGGGGAGCTGTTTTTT; CDR3: CASSENTGELFF
D: TRBD2; V: TRBV20-1; J: TRBJ2-3; size: many; DNA: TGCAGTGCCCAAGGCCGTCCTAGCGGGAGGTCGGCAGATACGCAGTATTTT; CDR3: CSAQGRPSGRSADTQYF
D: TRBD2; V: TRBV4-1; J: TRBJ2-2; size: few; DNA: TGCGCCAGCAGCCAACCCTCTAGCGGGTTCACCGGGGAGCTGTTTTTT; CDR3: CASSQPSSGFTGELFF
D: -; V: TRBV4-1; J: TRBJ2-3; size: many; DNA: TGCGCCAGCAGCCAAGAATGGAGTAACACAGATACGCAGTATTTT; CDR3: CASSQEWSNTDTQYF
D: -; V: TRBV7-8; J: TRBJ2-5; size: -; DNA: TGTGCCAGCAGCCCAGAGGGGGGGGCCACCCAAGAGACCCAGTACTTC; CDR3: CASSPEGGATQETQYF
D: -; V: TRBV9; J: TRBJ1-2; size: once; DNA: TGTGCCAGCACTTCTAACTATGGCTGCACCTTC; CDR3: CASTSNYGCTF
D: -; V: TRBV20-1; J: TRBJ1-2; size: -; DNA: TGCAGTGTCTGGGAAGACTATGGCTACACCTTC; CDR3: CSVWEDYGYTF
D: TRBD2; V: TRBV19; J: TRBJ2-1; size: many; DNA: TGTGCCAGTAGTCGCTACGCTAGCGGGGCCTCCTACAATGAGCAGTTCTTC; CDR3: CASSRYASGASYNEQFF
D: TRBD1; V: TRBV2; J: TRBJ2-2; size: -; DNA: TGTGCCAGCACTACTACAGGGGGGCTACTCACCGGGGAGCTGTTTTTT; CDR3: CASTTTGGLLTGELFF
D: TRBD1; V: TRBV27; J: TRBJ2-3; size: many; DNA: TGTGCCAGCAGTTCCGGGACAGGGGGAGGGTATACGCAGTATTTT; CDR3: CASSSGTGGGYTQYF
D: -; V: TRBV11-3; J: TRBJ2-2; size: many; DNA: TGTGCCAGCAGGTGGACCGGGGAGCTGTTTTTT; CDR3: CASRWTGELFF
D: -; V: TRBV10-2; J: TRBJ2-7; size: many; DNA: TGCGCCGTTCGGGACAAGCACTCCTACGAGCAGTACTTC; CDR3: CAVRDKHSYEQYF
D: -; V: TRBV15; J: TRBJ1-4; size: -; DNA: TGTGCCACCAGCAGATTTAGACAGGCGGGGGAAAAACTGTTTTTT; CDR3: CATSRFRQAGEKLFF
D: -; V: TRBV7-3; J: TRBJ2-1; size: many; DNA: TGTGCCAGCAGCTTAACGTTGGGCGAAAGCTCCTACAATGAGCAGTTCTTC; CDR3: CASSLTLGESSYNEQFF
D: -; V: TRBV10-2; J: TRBJ2-5; size: -; DNA: TGCACCAGCAGTGATTGGCTGGGTGGAAAAGAGACCAAGTACTTC; CDR3: CTSSDWLGGKETKYF
D: -; V: TRBV7-2; J: TRBJ1-6; size: many; DNA: TGTGCCAGCAGCTTACTAGGGTATGGCTCACCCCTCCACTTT; CDR3: CASSLLGYGSPLHF
D: -; V: TRBV20-1; J: TRBJ1-2; size: -; DNA: TGCAGTGCTTTCGATGGGTCAGATGGCTACACCTTC; CDR3: CSAFDGSDGYTF
D: TRBD1; V: TRBV19; J: TRBJ1-2; size: few; DNA: TGTGCCAGTAGTCTGGGACAGGGGAGTTATGGCTACACCTTC; CDR3: CASSLGQGSYGYTF
D: -; V: TRBV10-2; J: TRBJ1-5; size: -; DNA: TGCGCCAGCAGTGAGTCGACCGGTCACAGGACCCAGCATTTT; CDR3: CASSESTGHRTQHF
D: -; V: TRBV2; J: TRBJ2-1; size: many; DNA: TGTGCCAGCAAGAGCGTCGGGGGCTACAATGAGCAGTTCTTC; CDR3: CASKSVGGYNEQFF
D: -; V: TRBV11-3; J: TRBJ1-5; size: -; DNA: TGTGCCAGCAGCACCGGGACATTCATGAATAGCAATCAGCCCCAGCATTTT; CDR3: CASSTGTFMNSNQPQHF
D: TRBD1; V: TRBV7-3; J: TRBJ2-7; size: -; DNA: TGTGCCAGCAGCCGAACCGGGACAGGGAAATACGAGCAGTACTTC; CDR3: CASSRTGTGKYEQYF
D: TRBD2; V: TRBV2; J: TRBJ2-3; size: -; DNA: TGTGCCAGCAGTGAATGGGGAGGGGGCACAGATACGCAGTATTTT; CDR3: CASSEWGGGTDTQYF
D: -; V: TRBV20-1; J: TRBJ2-7; size: few; DNA: TGCAGTGCTAGGCAGGGCGCCTACGAGCAGTACTTC; CDR3: CSARQGAYEQYF
D: -; V: TRBV11-2; J: TRBJ2-1; size: many; DNA: TGTGCCAGCAGCGACCACTTGGGACTCAGCCTCGATGAGCAGTTCTTC; CDR3: CASSDHLGLSLDEQFF
D: -; V: TRBV2; J: TRBJ2-2; size: -; DNA: TGTGCCAGCGCGCAGGGATTTGCTGGGGAGCTGTTTTTT; CDR3: CASAQGFAGELFF
D: -; V: TRBV6-5; J: TRBJ2-2; size: many; DNA: TGTGCCAGCAATTCGGACAACACCGGGGAGCTGTTTTTT; CDR3: CASNSDNTGELFF
D: -; V: TRBV5-6; J: TRBJ2-2; size: many; DNA: TGTGCCAGCAGCTTGGCACTAGCCCCCGGGGAGCTGTTTTTT; CDR3: CASSLALAPGELFF
D: -; V: TRBV29-1; J: TRBJ2-7; size: -; DNA: TGCAGCGGCACAGGAATAGGCTCCTACGAGCAGTACTTC; CDR3: CSGTGIGSYEQYF
D: -; V: TRBV15; J: TRBJ2-7; size: -; DNA: TGTGCCACCAGCAGAGTTCACGGGGCCAGGATCGAGCAGTACTTC; CDR3: CATSRVHGARIEQYF
D: TRBD1; V: TRBV10-3; J: TRBJ2-7; size: many; DNA: TGTGCCATCGGGACAGGTTCCTACGAGCAGTACTTC; CDR3: CAIGTGSYEQYF
D: -; V: TRBV20-1; J: TRBJ1-1; size: -; DNA: TGCAGCGGACGGGGTGGGACGGACACTGAAGCTTTCTTT; CDR3: CSGRGGTDTEAFF
D: -; V: TRBV27; J: TRBJ2-7; size: many; DNA: TGTGCCAGCAGTACCAGGGTCTCGTGGGGATACGAGCAGTACTTC; CDR3: CASSTRVSWGYEQYF
D: TRBD1; V: TRBV14; J: TRBJ2-7; size: -; DNA: TGTACCAGCTTACCCAACGCTCCGGGACAGACAACCTACGAGCAGTACTTC; CDR3: CTSLPNAPGQTTYEQYF
D: -; V: TRBV9; J: TRBJ1-4; size: many; DNA: TGTGCCAGCAGCGGACGGAGTAATGAAAAACTGTTTTTT; CDR3: CASSGRSNEKLFF
D: -; V: TRBV4-2; J: TRBJ2-3; size: many; DNA: TGTGCCAGCAGCCTCGTGGATACGCAGTATTTT; CDR3: CASSLVDTQYF
D: -; V: TRBV25-1; J: TRBJ2-2; size: -; DNA: TGTGCCAGCAGTGACTTCAGTCAGAACACCGGGGAGCTGTTTTTT; CDR3: CASSDFSQNTGELFF
D: -; V: TRBV3-1; J: TRBJ2-5; size: -; DNA: TGTGCCAGCTCGACAGGGGCGGGGGAGGGGACCCAGTACTTC; CDR3: CASSTGAGEGTQYF
D: TRBD2; V: TRBV15; J: TRBJ2-5; size: few; DNA: TGTGCCACCAGCACCCGGGGGGGCCAAGAGACCCAGTACTTC; CDR3: CATSTRGGQETQYF
D: TRBD1; V: TRBV5-1; J: TRBJ1-6; size: -; DNA: TGCGCCAGCAGCCAGGGACAGGGGGCCGATAATTCACCCCTCCACTTT; CDR3: CASSQGQGADNSPLHF
D: -; V: TRBV29-1; J: TRBJ1-5; size: -; DNA: TGCAGCGTAGAAGATAATAGCAATCAGCCCCAGCATTTT; CDR3: CSVEDNSNQPQHF
D: -; V: TRBV7-6; J: TRBJ1-1; size: -; DNA: TGTGCCAGCAGCTTTGGGGAATCCACTGAAGCTTTCTTT; CDR3: CASSFGESTEAFF
D: -; V: TRBV20-1; J: TRBJ1-6; size: -; DNA: TGCAGTGCTAAGCCGACGGGACACTATAATTCACCCCTCCACTTT; CDR3: CSAKPTGHYNSPLHF